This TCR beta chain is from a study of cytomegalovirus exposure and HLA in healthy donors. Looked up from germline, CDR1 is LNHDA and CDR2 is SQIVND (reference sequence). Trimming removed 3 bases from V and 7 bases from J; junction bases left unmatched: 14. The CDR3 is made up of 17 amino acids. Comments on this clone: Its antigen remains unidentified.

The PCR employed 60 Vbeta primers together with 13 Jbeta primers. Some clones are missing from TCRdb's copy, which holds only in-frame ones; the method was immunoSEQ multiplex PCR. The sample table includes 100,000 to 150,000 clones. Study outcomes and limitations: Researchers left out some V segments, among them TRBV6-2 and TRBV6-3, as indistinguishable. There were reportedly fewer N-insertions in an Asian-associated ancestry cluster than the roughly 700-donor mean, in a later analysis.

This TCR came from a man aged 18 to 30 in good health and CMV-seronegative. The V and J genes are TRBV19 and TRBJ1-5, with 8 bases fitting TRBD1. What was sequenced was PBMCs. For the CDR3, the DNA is TGTGCCAGTAGTATCCAGGGGGCTTTTCGGGTAGAACAGCCCCAGCATTTT. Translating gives CASSIQGAFRVEQPQHF.